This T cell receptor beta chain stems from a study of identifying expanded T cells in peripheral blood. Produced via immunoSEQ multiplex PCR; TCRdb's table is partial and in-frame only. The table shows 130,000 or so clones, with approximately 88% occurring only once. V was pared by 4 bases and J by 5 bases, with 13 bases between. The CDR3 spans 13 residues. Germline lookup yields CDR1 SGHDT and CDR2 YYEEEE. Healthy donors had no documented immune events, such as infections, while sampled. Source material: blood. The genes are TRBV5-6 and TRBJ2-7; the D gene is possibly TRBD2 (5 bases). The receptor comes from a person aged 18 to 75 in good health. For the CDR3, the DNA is TGTGCCAGCAGCCGGACTGGGAAGGACGAGCAGTACTTC. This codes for CASSRTGKDEQYF.